This T cell receptor beta chain derives from a study of OX40 agonist ivuxolimab in advanced cancers. For the study at large: Cohort: roughly 80% men, mean age roughly 60, aged about 20 to 90.

The protocol was immunoSEQ multiplex PCR, while the TCRdb copy is restricted to in-frame clones and leaves out a portion. The sample has around 60,000 clones; 87% are singletons. Blood sampling took place at baseline, cycle 4 day 1, and cycle 7 day 1. In this sample, this clone turned up once. The CDR3 sequence is 18 residues long. The chain joins TRBV21-1 to TRBJ1-3; the listed D gene, TRBD1, was not tested against the DNA. TRBV21-1 has pseudogene status. This TCR came from an adult with an advanced solid tumor such as melanoma, head and neck, liver or kidney cancer. Here the sequenced sample was CD4+ or CD8+ T cells sorted from blood, taken in a trial of the OX40 agonist ivuxolimab. As DNA, the CDR3 is TGTGCCAGCAGCAACGTCCCGGGACAGGGACTGGCTGGAAACACCATATATTTT. Its translation: CASSNVPGQGLAGNTIYF.